Presented here are 25 T cell receptor beta chains from one specimen sequenced in a study of cytomegalovirus exposure and HLA in healthy donors. The repertoire was sequenced with immunoSEQ multiplex PCR; TCRdb's copy has only in-frame clones and lacks some. The table lists around 98,000 clones, 87% of them singletons, with roughly 3.9% in the top ten. The sample taken for sequencing was PBMCs. The receptors originated from a woman in her 30s in good health and CMV-seronegative.

This clone showed up just once. The rearrangement uses TRBV7-2 and TRBJ2-5, with 7 bases fitting TRBD2. This CDR3 is built from 14 residues. Germline values: CDR1 SGHTA, CDR2 FQGNSA. Trimming at V came to 5 bases and at J to 8 bases, leaving 11 bases not matched to a gene. CDR3 region: CASSKPLAGVTQYF. The DNA for the CDR3 is TGTGCCAGCAGCAAACCCTTAGCGGGTGTAACCCAGTACTTC.

This chain's CDR3 is CAWSVAHRGSGQPQHF. In nucleotides, the CDR3 is TGTGCCTGGAGTGTGGCACACAGGGGATCTGGACAGCCCCAGCATTTT. The V gene is TRBV30, the J gene TRBJ1-5, with 7 bases that match TRBD1. In germline, CDR1 is GTSNPN, CDR2 SVGIG (reference sequence). The junction had 12 bases not matched to a gene; V was cut back by 0 bases and J by 7 bases. The CDR3 sequence is 16 residues long.

This clone appeared a single time. The V and J genes are TRBV6-5 and TRBJ1-2; 9 positions agree with TRBD1. The CDR3 sequence is 13 residues long. Germline values: CDR1 MNHEY, CDR2 SVGAGI. V was pared by 6 bases and J by 7 bases, with 6 bases of the junction left unmatched. The CDR3 protein is CASSPTGGGGYTF. CDR3 DNA: TGTGCCAGCAGCCCTACAGGGGGCGGTGGCTACACCTTC.

The V call is TRBV5-4, the J call TRBJ1-1; a weak D match, TRBD1 (6 bases). Germline V gives CDR1 SGHNT, CDR2 YYREEE (reference sequence). This CDR3 is 14 amino acids long. Between the trimmed V and J ends, which lost 5 bases and 2 bases, there was a span of 13 bases. The CDR3 nucleotides read TGTGCCAGCAGAGACGTGGACAGTAACACTGAAGCTTTCTTT. Amino acid sequence: CASRDVDSNTEAFF.

CDR3 residues: CASSPLAGFNEKLFF. The CDR3 DNA follows: TGTGCCAGCAGCCCCCTGGCAGGGTTTAATGAAAAACTGTTTTTT. The rearrangement links TRBV7-7 to TRBJ1-4, with a tentative D call TRBD1 (5 bases). The CDR3 spans 15 residues. V lost 5 bases, J lost 4 bases, and 14 bases lay in between. From germline, CDR1 is SSHAT and CDR2 FNYEAQ (reference sequence).

This chain joins TRBV5-1 and TRBJ1-1, with 8 bases matching TRBD1. Trimming took 2 bases from V and 2 from J; bases not matched to a gene: 2. The CDR3 totals 14 residues. From germline, CDR1 is SGHRS and CDR2 YFSETQ. The CDR3 spells CASSLQGGNTEAFF. The CDR3 DNA sequence: TGCGCCAGCAGCTTACAGGGGGGAAACACTGAAGCTTTCTTT.

This chain joins TRBV11-3 and TRBJ1-1; no definite D call. Trimming removed 8 bases at V and 3 bases at J, with 13 bases between. CDR1 SGHNT and CDR2 YENEEA come from the germline V gene. The CDR3 loop spans 13 amino acids. The CDR3 protein is CASSRTGYTEAFF. The CDR3 coding sequence is TGTGCCAGCTCCCGAACGGGATACACTGAAGCTTTCTTT. The whole variable domain, remainder taken from reference TRBV11-3 and TRBJ1-1, is EAGVVQSPRYKIIEKKQPVAFWCNPISGHNTLYWYLQNLGQGPELLIRYENEEAVDDSQLPKDRFSAERLKGVDSTLKIQPAELGDSAVYLCASSRTGYTEAFFGQGTRLTVV.

This chain connects TRBV5-1 to TRBJ2-5; TRBD2 aligns across 7 bases. Trimming at V came to 3 bases and at J to 6 bases, leaving 11 bases not matched to a gene. In germline, CDR1 is SGHRS, CDR2 YFSETQ. The CDR3 runs 15 residues. The CDR3 sequence: CASSSGETSLQTQYF. The CDR3 nucleotides are TGCGCCAGCAGCTCAGGAGAGACTAGCTTACAGACCCAGTACTTC.

The chain employs TRBV27 and TRBJ2-2; a possible D gene is TRBD2 (5 bases). The germline V and J ends were trimmed by 7 bases and 2 bases, with 8 bases remaining between them. Per the germline V gene, CDR1 is MNHEY and CDR2 is SMNVEV (reference sequence). CDR3 length equals 13 residues. The CDR3 nucleotides read TGTGCCAGCATTGAGGGAAACACCGGGGAGCTGTTTTTT. This codes for CASIEGNTGELFF.

The J gene is TRBJ2-7, the V gene TRBV6-1; D may be TRBD2 (5 bases). This CDR3 region has 15 residues. Germline lookup yields CDR1 MNHNS and CDR2 SASEGT. V gave up 7 bases and J gave up 2 bases, with 18 bases separating them. The CDR3 sequence is CASKELSGLAYEQYF. In DNA, the CDR3 is TGTGCCAGCAAGGAGCTAAGTGGACTCGCCTACGAGCAGTACTTC.

This CDR3 reads CASSQDNRGGVETQYF. For the CDR3, the DNA is TGCGCCAGCAGCCAAGATAACCGGGGGGGCGTAGAGACCCAGTACTTC. The V call is TRBV4-1, the J call TRBJ2-5, with 8 nucleotides matching TRBD2. Germline CDR1 is MGHRA and CDR2 is YSYEKL. The CDR3 has 16 amino acids. J was trimmed by 4 bases and V by 0 bases; bases with no gene match: 7.

The V call is TRBV29-1, the J call TRBJ2-7; TRBD1 matches at 10 bases. Germline V gene sequence: CDR1 SQVTM, CDR2 ANQGSEA. V lost 1 base and J lost 4; bases outside the gene matches: 7. The CDR3 spans 15 residues. The CDR3 is CSVEVTRDRGYEQYF. CDR3 DNA: TGCAGCGTTGAAGTAACGAGGGACAGGGGTTACGAGCAGTACTTC.

The V and J genes are TRBV5-6 and TRBJ2-7; D not resolved. The ends were cut back, 4 bases at V and 4 bases at J, with 6 bases in the middle. The CDR3 runs to 11 residues. Germline values: CDR1 SGHDT, CDR2 YYEEEE. CDR3 in DNA: TGTGCCAGCAGCGTCCAATACGAGCAGTACTTC. Its protein is CASSVQYEQYF.

Written as DNA, the CDR3 is TGTGCCAGCAGTTACGACAGAAATCAGCCCCAGCATTTT. It yields the protein CASSYDRNQPQHF. This chain links TRBV6-5 with TRBJ1-5; maybe TRBD1 (5 bases). V dropped 2 bases and J dropped 4 bases, with 6 bases sitting between them. Germline loops: CDR1 MNHEY, CDR2 SVGAGI. The CDR3 totals 13 residues.

CDR3 DNA sequence: TGTGCCAGCAGCCTTCTAGGGGGTAGCGGGGCCCCAGAGACCCAGTACTTC. The encoded protein is CASSLLGGSGAPETQYF. The chain joins TRBV5-6 to TRBJ2-5; 8 positions match TRBD2. This CDR3 is 17 amino acids long. CDR1 is SGHDT and CDR2 is YYEEEE in the germline V gene. J lost 4 bases, V lost 4 bases, and 15 bases had no gene match. The entire variable domain, with the rest obtained from reference TRBV5-6 and TRBJ2-5, is as follows: DAGVTQSPTHLIKTRGQQVTLRCSPKSGHDTVSWYQQALGQGPQFIFQYYEEEERQRGNFPDRFSGHQFPNYSSELNVNALLLGDSALYLCASSLLGGSGAPETQYFGPGTRLLVL.

Worth noting for this clone: The sample carries other DNA sequences with the same CDR3. V and J are TRBV5-1 and TRBJ1-2; D is possibly TRBD1 (5 bases). The CDR3 sequence is 14 residues long. V lost 1 base, J lost 2 bases, and 9 bases lay in between. Per germline, CDR1 SGHRS and CDR2 YFSETQ. The DNA of the CDR3 is TGCGCCAGCAGCTTGCGGCAGGGAAACTATGGCTACACCTTC. Translated: CASSLRQGNYGYTF. Complete variable domain (other parts from reference TRBV5-1 and TRBJ1-2): KAGVTQTPRYLIKTRGQQVTLSCSPISGHRSVSWYQQTPGQGLQFLFEYFSETQRNKGNFPGRFSGRQFSNSRSEMNVSTLELGDSALYLCASSLRQGNYGYTFGSGTRLTVV.

V usage is TRBV9 and J usage is TRBJ2-2, with 10 bases identical to TRBD2. Germline trimming cut 2 bases from V and 0 bases from J; bases unmatched to any gene: 4. Germline values: CDR1 SGDLS, CDR2 YYNGEE. The CDR3 consists of 17 residues. The CDR3 region has the DNA TGTGCCAGCAGCGTCCAAGCGGGGGGGACGAACACCGGGGAGCTGTTTTTT. Its protein is CASSVQAGGTNTGELFF.

The V and J genes are TRBV2 and TRBJ1-2; D is unresolved. The V gene's germline CDR1 is SNHLY and CDR2 FYNNEI. The CDR3 totals 12 residues. V lost 5 bases and J 6 bases, leaving 10 bases between the germline ends. The CDR3 region has the DNA TGTGCCAGCAGTTTGGACGGGGATGGCTACACCTTC. Amino acids: CASSLDGDGYTF.

This clone appeared a single time. This rearrangement joins TRBV13 to TRBJ1-3; 8 bases align to TRBD1. This CDR3 is built from 17 residues. Trimming at V came to 0 bases and at J to 8 bases, leaving 12 bases not matched to a gene. Germline CDR1 is PRHDT and CDR2 is FYEKMQ (reference sequence). Here the CDR3 DNA reads TGTGCCAGCAGCTTAGGCCTTTTCCAGGGGGCAAGTGACACCATATATTTT. Protein: CASSLGLFQGASDTIYF.

About this clone: Mismatch with germline at one junction end may stem from a read error. This rearrangement joins TRBV29-1 to TRBJ2-7; 11 bases are a match to TRBD1. Germline V gene sequence: CDR1 SQVTM, CDR2 ANQGSEA. The CDR3 is 11 residues long. CDR3 coding DNA: TGCAGCGTTGTGGGACAGGGGGTGCAGCACTTC. Protein: CSVVGQGVQHF.

The chain joins TRBV14 to TRBJ2-1; 9 nucleotides agree with TRBD2. V was pared by 4 bases and J by 5 bases, with 6 bases of the junction left unmatched. Germline V gene lookup returns CDR1 SGHDN and CDR2 FVKESK. The CDR3 is made up of 15 amino acids. CDR3 sequence (DNA): TGTGCCAGCAGCCGTGCGGGGGGGCCGAACAATGAGCAGTTCTTC. Amino acid sequence: CASSRAGGPNNEQFF.

This clone was seen more than once but under ten times. This chain joins TRBV6-6 and TRBJ2-7, with TRBD2 identical over 10 bases. CDR3 length: 14 amino acids. In germline, CDR1 is MNHNY, CDR2 SVGAGI (reference sequence). V shed 6 bases, J shed 4 bases, and the junction held 6 bases outside the gene matches. The CDR3 protein is CASRPSGGTYEQYF. In DNA, the CDR3 is TGTGCCAGCAGACCTAGCGGGGGCACTTACGAGCAGTACTTC.

This chain uses TRBV27 with TRBJ2-6, with D maybe TRBD2 (6 bases). V lost 5 bases, J lost 4 bases, and 12 bases lay in between. CDR3 size: 15 residues. Germline V lookup: CDR1 MNHEY, CDR2 SMNVEV (reference sequence). The chain's CDR3 is CASSRGTVGANVLTF. CDR3 bases: TGTGCCAGCAGTCGCGGGACGGTGGGGGCCAACGTCCTGACTTTC.

The chain is built from TRBV4-3 and TRBJ1-3, with D hard to call. V gave up 5 bases and J gave up 5 bases, with 19 bases separating them. The germline CDR1 and CDR2 sequences are LGHNA and YSLEER. This CDR3 contains 16 residues. CDR3 DNA: TGCGCCAGCAGCGAAGTTGAGGGCGGAGAAAGAAACACCATATATTTT. This gives the protein CASSEVEGGERNTIYF.

This chain links TRBV6-5 with TRBJ2-2, with 7 bases identical to TRBD2. From germline, CDR1 is MNHEY and CDR2 SVGAGI. The J segment lost 9 bases and the V segment lost 5 bases, leaving 0 bases of the junction unmatched. The CDR3 is made up of 11 amino acids. The CDR3 sequence: CASSGTRELFF. CDR3 bases: TGTGCCAGCAGTGGGACTAGGGAGCTGTTTTTT.